A selection of T cell receptor beta chains follows, all from one sample in a study of blood T cell repertoires in COVID-19. The table came from immunoSEQ multiplex PCR; TCRdb's copy has only in-frame clones and leaves some out. The sample shows about 210,000 clones, around nine tenths of them seen only once. The sample comprised peripheral blood. The receptors originated from a woman in her forties with acute or convalescent COVID-19. Each CDR3 is given with its conserved first and last residue. D genes are given only for firm matches. Size tells how often a clone was seen (once, few, many) or the class of an expanded clone, and some rows leave it out.

clone_size: .; v_call: TRBV4-2; d_call: TRBD1; j_call: TRBJ1-2; cdr3_nt: TGTGCCAGCAGCCGAGGGACAGGATTGTATGGCTACACCTTC; cdr3_aa: CASSRGTGLYGYTF
clone_size: .; v_call: TRBV7-6; d_call: .; j_call: TRBJ1-1; cdr3_nt: TGTGCCAGCAGCTCGTCGACAGGCACTAACACTGAAGCTTTCTTT; cdr3_aa: CASSSSTGTNTEAFF
clone_size: .; v_call: TRBV3-1/TRBV3-2; d_call: TRBD2; j_call: TRBJ2-2; cdr3_nt: TGTGCCAGCAGCCAAGATCAAGGACTAGCGTTGCCCGGGGAGCTGTTTTTT; cdr3_aa: CASSQDQGLALPGELFF
clone_size: once; v_call: TRBV4-1; d_call: .; j_call: TRBJ1-5; cdr3_nt: TGCGCCAGCAGCCGCGATCGAGGGCAGCCCCAGCATTTT; cdr3_aa: CASSRDRGQPQHF
clone_size: .; v_call: TRBV9; d_call: TRBD2; j_call: TRBJ2-1; cdr3_nt: TGTGCCAGCAGCGATAATATAGCGGGGGGGCCCCACAATGAGCAGTTCTTC; cdr3_aa: CASSDNIAGGPHNEQFF
clone_size: .; v_call: TRBV5-6; d_call: .; j_call: TRBJ2-5; cdr3_nt: TGTGCCAGCAAGCGGACAGGGAGGGATTGGGAGACCCAGTACTTC; cdr3_aa: CASKRTGRDWETQYF
clone_size: .; v_call: TRBV9; d_call: .; j_call: TRBJ2-1; cdr3_nt: TGTGCCAGCAGCTTTCGACAGCACAATGAGCAGTTCTTC; cdr3_aa: CASSFRQHNEQFF
clone_size: .; v_call: TRBV5-1; d_call: TRBD2; j_call: TRBJ2-3; cdr3_nt: TGCGCCAGCAGACCACTAGCGGGGGCAGATACGCAGTATTTT; cdr3_aa: CASRPLAGADTQYF
clone_size: .; v_call: TRBV2; d_call: TRBD1; j_call: TRBJ1-2; cdr3_nt: TGTGCCAGCAGTACCCTACGACAGGGGGATGGCTACACCTTC; cdr3_aa: CASSTLRQGDGYTF
clone_size: .; v_call: TRBV19; d_call: .; j_call: TRBJ1-3; cdr3_nt: TGTGCCAGTAGTATCGACAGCTCTGGAAACACCATATATTTT; cdr3_aa: CASSIDSSGNTIYF
clone_size: .; v_call: TRBV4-1; d_call: TRBD1; j_call: TRBJ1-4; cdr3_nt: TGCGCCAGCAGCCACCCGGGACAGGGTTATGAAAAACTGTTTTTT; cdr3_aa: CASSHPGQGYEKLFF
clone_size: .; v_call: TRBV25-1; d_call: .; j_call: TRBJ1-6; cdr3_nt: TGTGCCAGCAGTCATGGAGGGAGATATAATTCACCCCTCCACTTT; cdr3_aa: CASSHGGRYNSPLHF
clone_size: .; v_call: TRBV11-2; d_call: .; j_call: TRBJ2-1; cdr3_nt: TGTGCCAGCAGCGGGCCCCCGACGAGCTCCTACAATGAGCAGTTCTTC; cdr3_aa: CASSGPPTSSYNEQFF
clone_size: .; v_call: TRBV23-1; d_call: TRBD1; j_call: TRBJ1-2; cdr3_nt: TGCGCCAGCAGTCAAATCTGGGACAGGGAGGGTGGCTACACCTTC; cdr3_aa: CASSQIWDREGGYTF
clone_size: .; v_call: TRBV7-9; d_call: .; j_call: TRBJ2-5; cdr3_nt: TGTGCCAGCAGCTTAGAAGAGAGCGGTGAAGAGACCCAGTACTTC; cdr3_aa: CASSLEESGEETQYF
clone_size: .; v_call: TRBV11-2; d_call: .; j_call: TRBJ1-5; cdr3_nt: TGTGCCAGCAGCTTAGCTGGGAGCCAGCCCCAGCATTTT; cdr3_aa: CASSLAGSQPQHF